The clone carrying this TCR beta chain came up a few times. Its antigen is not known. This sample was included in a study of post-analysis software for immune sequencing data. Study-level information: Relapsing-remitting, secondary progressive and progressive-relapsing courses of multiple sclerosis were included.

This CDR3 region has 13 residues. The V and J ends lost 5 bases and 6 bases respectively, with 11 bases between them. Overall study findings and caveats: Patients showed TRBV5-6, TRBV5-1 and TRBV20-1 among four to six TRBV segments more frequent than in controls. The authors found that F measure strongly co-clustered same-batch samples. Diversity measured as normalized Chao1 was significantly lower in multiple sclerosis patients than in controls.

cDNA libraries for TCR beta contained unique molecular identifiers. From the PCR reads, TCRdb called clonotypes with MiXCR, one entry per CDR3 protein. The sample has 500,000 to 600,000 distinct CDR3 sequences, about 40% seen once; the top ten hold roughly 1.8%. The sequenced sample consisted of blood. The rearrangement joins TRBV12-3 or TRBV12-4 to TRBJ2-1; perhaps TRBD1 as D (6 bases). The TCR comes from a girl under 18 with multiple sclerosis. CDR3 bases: TGTGCCAGCAGTGAAGGGACACTCAATGAGCAGTTCTTC. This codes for CASSEGTLNEQFF.